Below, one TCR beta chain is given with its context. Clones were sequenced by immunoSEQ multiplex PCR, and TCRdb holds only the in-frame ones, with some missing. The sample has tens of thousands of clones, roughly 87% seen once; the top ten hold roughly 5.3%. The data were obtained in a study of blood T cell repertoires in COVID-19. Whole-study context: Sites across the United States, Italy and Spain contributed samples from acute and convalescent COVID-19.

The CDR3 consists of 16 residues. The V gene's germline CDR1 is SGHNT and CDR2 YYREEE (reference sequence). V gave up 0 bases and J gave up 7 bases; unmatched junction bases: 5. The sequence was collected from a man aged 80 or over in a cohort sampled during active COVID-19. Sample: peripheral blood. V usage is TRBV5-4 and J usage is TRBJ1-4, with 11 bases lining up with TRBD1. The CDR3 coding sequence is TGTGCCAGCAGCTTGGATGGACAGGGGGCGGGTGAAAAACTGTTTTTT. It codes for CASSLDGQGAGEKLFF.